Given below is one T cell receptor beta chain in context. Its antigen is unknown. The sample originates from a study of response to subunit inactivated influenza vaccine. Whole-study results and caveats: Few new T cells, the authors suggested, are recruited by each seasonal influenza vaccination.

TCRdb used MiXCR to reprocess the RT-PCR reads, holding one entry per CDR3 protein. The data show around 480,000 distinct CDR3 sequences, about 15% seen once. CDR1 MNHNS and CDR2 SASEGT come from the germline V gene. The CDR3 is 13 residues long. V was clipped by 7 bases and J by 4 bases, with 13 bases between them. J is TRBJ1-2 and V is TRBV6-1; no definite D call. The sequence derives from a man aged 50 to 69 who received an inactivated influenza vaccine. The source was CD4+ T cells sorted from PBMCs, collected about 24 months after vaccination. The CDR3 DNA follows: TGTGCCAGCACCCTAAGCGATGGCTATGGCTACACCTTC. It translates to CASTLSDGYGYTF.